The 24 T cell receptor beta chains below were found in one sample sequenced in a study of OX40 agonist ivuxolimab in advanced cancers. Libraries were prepared by immunoSEQ multiplex PCR; TCRdb keeps only in-frame clonotypes and omits some of them. The sample contains about 77,000 clones, 94% of which appear only once. The sequencing used CD4+ or CD8+ T cells sorted from blood, collected in a trial of the OX40 agonist ivuxolimab. All receptors derive from an adult with an advanced solid tumor such as melanoma, head and neck, liver or kidney cancer.

V gene TRBV28 combines with J gene TRBJ2-7, with 14 bases that match TRBD2. Germline V CDR1 and CDR2: MDHEN, SYDVKM. This CDR3 has 18 residues. V gave up 3 bases and J gave up 0 bases; unmatched junction bases: 7. In DNA form, the CDR3 reads TGTGCCAGCAGTTTTCCGGGACTAGCGGGAGCCCGCTCCTACGAGCAGTACTTC. This codes for CASSFPGLAGARSYEQYF.

Only one count was recorded for this clone. J is TRBJ1-4 and V is TRBV6-1; TRBD1 matches at 8 bases. CDR3 length equals 17 residues. Trimming took 4 bases from V and 2 from J; bases not matched to a gene: 9. CDR1 is MNHNS and CDR2 is SASEGT in the germline V gene. The CDR3 DNA follows: TGTGCCAGCAGTGGGGGGGGCAGGGGGCTGACTAATGAAAAACTGTTTTTT. This gives the protein CASSGGGRGLTNEKLFF.

The chain has TRBV7-9 and TRBJ1-1; D remains unclear. Trimming took off 1 base at V and 11 bases at J, with 11 bases between the two ends. This CDR3 region has 12 residues. CDR1 is SEHNR, CDR2 FQNEAQ, per germline (reference sequence). In DNA, the CDR3 is TGTGCCAGCAGCTTAGGGGGTGTCGGGGCTTTCTTT. Protein product: CASSLGGVGAFF.

A single count supports this clone. This chain connects TRBV7-2 to TRBJ2-1, with D unclear. Germline lookup yields CDR1 SGHTA and CDR2 FQGNSA. V was cut by 5 bases and J by 3 bases, with 14 bases left in between. The CDR3 is 15 residues long. The DNA of the CDR3 is TGTGCCAGCAGCCCGGAGTCCAATCGCTACAATGAGCAGTTCTTC. This encodes CASSPESNRYNEQFF.

V and J are TRBV6-5 and TRBJ1-2; unclear D gene. The germline V gene has CDR1 MNHEY and CDR2 SVGAGI. The CDR3 loop spans 14 amino acids. Between the trimmed V and J ends, which lost 6 bases and 4 bases, there was a span of 15 bases. The CDR3 reads CASRISMAGYGYTF. CDR3 coding DNA: TGTGCCAGCAGGATCTCGATGGCGGGCTATGGCTACACCTTC.

The chain carries TRBV5-1 and TRBJ1-1; D remains ambiguous. Germline loops: CDR1 SGHRS, CDR2 YFSETQ. V was shortened by 0 bases and J by 1 base, with 7 bases between the two germline ends. CDR3 length: 14 residues. CDR3 DNA sequence: TGCGCCAGCAGCTTGGGGACCGAGAACACTGAAGCTTTCTTT. As protein: CASSLGTENTEAFF.

This chain connects TRBV7-2 to TRBJ2-7, with 8 bases aligning to TRBD1. The CDR3 covers 15 residues. With 2 bases clipped from V and 5 bases from J, the junction kept 8 bases outside the gene matches. Germline V lookup: CDR1 SGHTA, CDR2 FQGNSA. The CDR3 DNA reads TGTGCCAGCAGCTTACGGACAGGGCCCATCCACGAGCAGTACTTC. Its translation is CASSLRTGPIHEQYF.

The CDR3 here is CASSPRDRGRILTDTQYF. The CDR3 DNA reads TGTGCCAGTAGCCCCCGGGACAGGGGGCGCATTTTGACAGATACGCAGTATTTT. V usage is TRBV19 and J usage is TRBJ2-3; 12 nucleotides align to TRBD1. J gave up 3 bases and V 6 bases, and 13 bases lay outside the gene matches. Germline CDR1 and CDR2: LNHDA and SQIVND (reference sequence). The CDR3 loop spans 18 amino acids.

V usage is TRBV27 and J usage is TRBJ2-2; 7 nucleotides align to TRBD2. V was clipped by 3 bases and J by 5 bases; unmatched bases: 0. CDR1 is MNHEY and CDR2 is SMNVEV in the germline V gene (reference sequence). The CDR3 is 13 amino acids. CDR3 bases: TGTGCCAGCAGTTTCGGGGGGACCGGGGAGCTGTTTTTT. This sequence encodes CASSFGGTGELFF.

V and J are TRBV5-4 and TRBJ2-7; the D is unclear. V was clipped by 2 bases and J by 3 bases, with 9 bases between them. CDR3 length: 13 amino acids. Germline CDR1 reads SGHNT; CDR2 reads YYREEE (reference sequence). The CDR3 sequence: CASSLPDGYEQYF. The CDR3 DNA is TGTGCCAGCAGCTTACCCGACGGCTACGAGCAGTACTTC.

The chain links TRBV27 to TRBJ2-5; 7 bases are a match to TRBD1. This CDR3 is 15 amino acids long. Germline V gene data show CDR1 as MNHEY and CDR2 as SMNVEV (reference sequence). The V and J ends lost 2 bases and 4 bases, in that order; junction bases with no gene match: 7. CDR3 residues: CASSLRKGARETQYF. As DNA, the CDR3 is TGTGCCAGCAGTTTAAGGAAGGGGGCCCGAGAGACCCAGTACTTC.

This chain connects TRBV13 to TRBJ2-3; 8 bases line up with TRBD2. With 4 bases clipped from V and 5 bases from J, the junction kept 5 bases outside the gene matches. The germline gives CDR1 PRHDT, CDR2 FYEKMQ (reference sequence). The CDR3 contains 14 residues. The CDR3 is CASSSPAGGDTQYF. In DNA, the CDR3 is TGTGCCAGCAGCTCCCCCGCGGGGGGAGATACGCAGTATTTT.

The CDR3: CASSPPGSGTDTQYF. CDR3 sequence (DNA): TGTGCCAGCAGCCCCCCCGGGTCGGGCACAGATACGCAGTATTTT. This chain uses TRBV7-9 with TRBJ2-3, with D unclear. Per germline, CDR1 SEHNR and CDR2 FQNEAQ (reference sequence). The CDR3 runs 15 residues. V dropped 5 bases and J dropped 1 base, with 13 bases sitting between them.

In its sample, this clone was seen once. This sequence joins TRBV10-3 and TRBJ1-1, with D unresolved. The CDR3 is made up of 14 amino acids. V lost 3 bases and J lost 1, with 9 bases in between. Germline V lookup: CDR1 ENHRY, CDR2 SYGVKD. This CDR3 is CAISEKRQNTEAFF. The CDR3 DNA reads as TGTGCCATCAGTGAAAAGCGCCAGAACACTGAAGCTTTCTTT.

This chain connects TRBV25-1 to TRBJ2-6; D unclear. V was clipped by 6 bases and J by 0 bases, with 12 bases between them. Germline V gene lookup returns CDR1 MGHDK and CDR2 SYGVNS. The CDR3 is 16 amino acids. For the CDR3, the DNA is TGTGCCAGCAGCGCAGGAATACCCTCTGGGGCCAACGTCCTGACTTTC. Encoded protein: CASSAGIPSGANVLTF.

The rearrangement links TRBV19 to TRBJ2-1; D possibly matches TRBD1 or TRBD2 (5 bases each). CDR1 and CDR2 from the germline V gene are LNHDA and SQIVND (reference sequence). V was clipped by 10 bases and J by 0 bases, with 16 bases between them. The CDR3 loop spans 15 amino acids. Here the CDR3 reads CATVMGESSYNEQFF. The CDR3 region has the DNA TGTGCCACCGTCATGGGGGAAAGCTCCTACAATGAGCAGTTCTTC.

The rearrangement uses TRBV4-1 and TRBJ2-7, with D possibly called TRBD1 or TRBD2 (6 bases each). CDR3 size: 16 residues. Germline-derived CDR1 and CDR2 are MGHRA and YSYEKL. Deletions cut 1 base from V and 4 bases from J, with 17 bases between. The CDR3 reads CASSQVSGARSYEQYF. Written as DNA, the CDR3 is TGCGCCAGCAGCCAAGTATCGGGGGCACGTTCGTACGAGCAGTACTTC.

CDR3 residues: CASSQQGTVLTYEQYF. In DNA, the CDR3 is TGTGCCAGCAGTCAGCAGGGGACAGTCCTAACCTACGAGCAGTACTTC. The chain uses TRBV27 and TRBJ2-7, with 7 bases that match TRBD1. The CDR3 runs 16 residues. CDR1 is MNHEY and CDR2 is SMNVEV in the germline V gene (reference sequence). Trimming cost V 5 bases and J 2 bases; bases outside gene matches: 12.

The V and J genes are TRBV4-1 and TRBJ2-7; D ambiguous. Germline V gene data show CDR1 as MGHRA and CDR2 as YSYEKL. CDR3 size: 15 residues. The V end lost 0 bases, the J end lost 0 bases, and 9 bases lay between the germline ends. Here the CDR3 reads CASSQDEQNSYEQYF. The CDR3 DNA reads TGCGCCAGCAGCCAAGATGAACAGAACTCCTACGAGCAGTACTTC.

The CDR3 here is CSVEDRTQGYTF. CDR3 DNA: TGCAGCGTTGAAGATCGGACCCAGGGATACACCTTC. This chain joins TRBV29-1 and TRBJ1-2, with a weak D call TRBD1 (5 bases). V gave up 0 bases and J gave up 11 bases, with 13 bases separating them. The CDR3 spans 12 residues. Germline CDR1 and CDR2: SQVTM and ANQGSEA.

The chain links TRBV7-2 to TRBJ2-3; possibly TRBD1 for D (6 bases). The CDR3 covers 14 residues. Deletions cut 3 bases from V and 6 bases from J, with 13 bases between. The germline CDR1 and CDR2 sequences are SGHTA and FQGNSA. CDR3 protein: CASSFRDTSDTQYF. CDR3 nucleotide sequence: TGTGCCAGCAGCTTTAGGGACACGTCGGATACGCAGTATTTT.

The sample holds one count of this clone. The V call is TRBV15, the J call TRBJ1-1; 8 nucleotides align to TRBD1. The CDR3 sequence is 17 residues long. Losses at the gene ends were 2 bases for V and 1 base for J; bases not matched to a gene: 9. Per the germline V gene, CDR1 is LNHNV and CDR2 is YYDKDF (reference sequence). The CDR3 region has the DNA TGTGCCACCAGCAGATCCGACAGGGGCGCTTGGAACACTGAAGCTTTCTTT. It codes for CATSRSDRGAWNTEAFF.

The J gene is TRBJ2-3, the V gene TRBV28, with D perhaps TRBD2 (5 bases). Germline CDR1 reads MDHEN; CDR2 reads SYDVKM. The length of the CDR3 is 14 residues. The V end lost 3 bases, the J end lost 0 bases, and 7 bases lay between the germline ends. In DNA form, the CDR3 reads TGTGCCAGCAGTTTTGAGCGGAGCACAGATACGCAGTATTTT. Encoded protein: CASSFERSTDTQYF.

CDR3 DNA: TGTGCCAGCAGTTACTCGACGGGAGACGAGCAGTACTTC. Amino acid sequence: CASSYSTGDEQYF. The chain has TRBV6-5 and TRBJ2-7; TRBD2 might be the D (6 bases). Looked up from germline, CDR1 is MNHEY and CDR2 is SVGAGI. Trimming took 0 bases from V and 5 from J, leaving 8 bases between them. The CDR3 spans 13 residues.